The 25 T cell receptor beta chains below all came from one sample that was sequenced in a study of blood T cell repertoires in COVID-19. Produced via immunoSEQ multiplex PCR; TCRdb's table is partial and in-frame only. The sample holds tens of thousands of clones, about four fifths seen once. Sequenced material: peripheral blood. These receptor sequences come from a human donor in a cohort sampled during active COVID-19.

The V gene is TRBV10-3, the J gene TRBJ2-7, with 7 positions matching TRBD1. The length of the CDR3 is 14 residues. V lost 6 bases to trimming and J lost 4 bases; unmatched junction nucleotides: 9. In germline, CDR1 is ENHRY, CDR2 SYGVKD. CDR3 in amino acids: CAIRLGQHSYEQYF. The DNA of the CDR3 is TGTGCCATCAGATTGGGACAGCATAGTTACGAGCAGTACTTC.

J is TRBJ1-1 and V is TRBV6-5, with TRBD1 matching 11 bases. Germline CDR1 is MNHEY and CDR2 is SVGAGI. Trimming cost V 8 bases and J 8 bases; bases outside gene matches: 10. The CDR3 runs to 14 residues. Here the CDR3 reads CASVITGTGGEAFF. CDR3 DNA sequence: TGTGCCAGCGTTATCACGGGGACAGGGGGAGAAGCTTTCTTT.

This sequence joins TRBV2 and TRBJ2-6, with D possibly TRBD2 on 5 matching bases. V dropped 6 bases and J dropped 9 bases, with 18 bases sitting between them. The CDR3 contains 15 residues. The germline CDR1 and CDR2 sequences are SNHLY and FYNNEI. In nucleotides, the CDR3 is TGTGCCAGCAGCCGGGAAGGCCATGAAGACAACGTCCTGACTTTC. Protein: CASSREGHEDNVLTF.

This chain joins TRBV7-9 and TRBJ2-3, with D maybe TRBD2 (7 bases). Germline assignment: CDR1 SEHNR and CDR2 FQNEAQ (reference sequence). This CDR3 is built from 17 residues. V was shortened by 4 bases and J by 0 bases, with 17 bases between the two germline ends. The CDR3 loop is CASSYPTGGSSTDTQYF. As DNA, the CDR3 is TGTGCCAGCAGCTACCCCACGGGGGGCTCTAGCACAGATACGCAGTATTTT.

The J gene is TRBJ2-7, the V gene TRBV5-6; 12 bases map to TRBD1. CDR3 length equals 17 residues. The V segment lost 5 bases and the J segment 2 bases; nucleotides outside the gene matches: 11. Germline V gene lookup returns CDR1 SGHDT and CDR2 YYEEEE. CDR3 DNA sequence: TGTGCCAGCAGTCCGGGACAGGGGGCGCTTGGTACCTACGAGCAGTACTTC. Its protein is CASSPGQGALGTYEQYF.

This sequence joins TRBV3-1 (or the pseudogene TRBV3-2) and TRBJ2-3; a possible D gene is TRBD2 (6 bases). Trimming pared 4 bases from V and 0 bases from J, leaving 14 bases between. The germline V gene encodes CDR1 LGHDT and CDR2 YNNKEL (reference sequence). The CDR3 totals 16 residues. Written as DNA, the CDR3 is TGTGCCAGCAGCCCCCGCGGCGGGACTAGCACAGATACGCAGTATTTT. This sequence encodes CASSPRGGTSTDTQYF.

The genes are TRBV28 and TRBJ2-7; D is unclear. Germline loops: CDR1 MDHEN, CDR2 SYDVKM. The V end lost 4 bases, the J end lost 4 bases, and 8 bases lay between the germline ends. The CDR3 sequence is 12 residues long. CDR3 nucleotides: TGTGCCAGCAGTTCCCACGGGTACGAGCAGTACTTC. It yields the protein CASSSHGYEQYF.

The V gene is TRBV30, the J gene TRBJ1-1; no reliable D call. Trimming pared 0 bases from V and 2 bases from J, leaving 7 bases between. Per germline, CDR1 GTSNPN and CDR2 SVGIG (reference sequence). This CDR3 has 13 residues. CDR3 nucleotide sequence: TGTGCCTGGAGTGTAAGAGATAACACTGAAGCTTTCTTT. Its translation is CAWSVRDNTEAFF.

J is TRBJ2-1 and V is TRBV24-1; a possible D gene is TRBD1 (5 bases). CDR1 and CDR2 from the germline V gene are KGHDR and SFDVKD. The CDR3 extends over 12 amino acids. V was pared by 6 bases and J by 5 bases, with 7 bases between. As DNA, the CDR3 is TGTGCCACCAGTCGACAGAACAATGAGCAGTTCTTC. Its translation: CATSRQNNEQFF.

This sequence joins TRBV7-2 and TRBJ2-3, with 9 bases aligning to TRBD2. Unmatched junction bases numbered 0, after V lost 1 base and J lost 4 bases. This CDR3 contains 14 residues. The germline gives CDR1 SGHTA, CDR2 FQGNSA. The CDR3 region is CASSLGGRADTQYF. The CDR3 DNA is TGTGCCAGCAGCTTAGGCGGGAGGGCAGATACGCAGTATTTT.

V gene TRBV2 combines with J gene TRBJ1-5; a possible D gene is TRBD1 (5 bases). The CDR3 has 17 amino acids. Trimming pared 8 bases from V and 0 bases from J, leaving 20 bases between. Germline loops: CDR1 SNHLY, CDR2 FYNNEI. The CDR3: CASGGEQGGYSNQPQHF. CDR3 coding DNA: TGTGCCAGCGGGGGGGAGCAGGGTGGTTATAGCAATCAGCCCCAGCATTTT.

This clone came up a few times. V is TRBV4-1 and J is TRBJ2-7; 9 bases map to TRBD2. Germline lookup yields CDR1 MGHRA and CDR2 YSYEKL. Trimming at V came to 4 bases and at J to 2 bases, leaving 6 bases not matched to a gene. This CDR3 contains 15 residues. The CDR3, as DNA: TGCGCCAGCAGCCCCCTCGGGACTAGCCCCTACGAGCAGTACTTC. Protein sequence: CASSPLGTSPYEQYF.

The chain has TRBV11-2 and TRBJ1-3; a weak D match, TRBD1 (6 bases). Germline assignment: CDR1 SGHAT and CDR2 FQNNGV. V was trimmed by 5 bases and J by 0 bases, leaving 8 bases between them. CDR3 length: 14 residues. This CDR3 reads CASSQDSSGNTIYF. The CDR3 DNA is TGTGCCAGCAGCCAGGACAGCTCTGGAAACACCATATATTTT.

The rearrangement joins TRBV5-1 to TRBJ2-1; 8 nucleotides align to TRBD1. This CDR3 spans 15 amino acids. The V segment lost 3 bases and the J segment 8 bases; nucleotides outside the gene matches: 10. The germline V gene encodes CDR1 SGHRS and CDR2 YFSETQ. CDR3: CASSWGRGRKDEQFF. In DNA, the CDR3 is TGCGCCAGCAGCTGGGGCAGGGGGCGAAAGGATGAGCAGTTCTTC. The whole variable domain, remainder taken from reference TRBV5-1 and TRBJ2-1, is KAGVTQTPRYLIKTRGQQVTLSCSPISGHRSVSWYQQTPGQGLQFLFEYFSETQRNKGNFPGRFSGRQFSNSRSEMNVSTLELGDSALYLCASSWGRGRKDEQFFGPGTRLTVL.

CDR3 loop: CASRRATGNYGYTF. DNA for the CDR3: TGTGCCAGCAGGAGGGCGACAGGGAACTATGGCTACACCTTC. V usage is TRBV19 and J usage is TRBJ1-2; 7 positions agree with TRBD1. Trimming cost V 9 bases and J 2 bases; bases outside gene matches: 9. CDR3 length: 14 residues. CDR1 LNHDA and CDR2 SQIVND come from the germline V gene (reference sequence).

The chain carries TRBV6-5 and TRBJ2-6; D possibly corresponds to TRBD2 (5 bases). This CDR3 has 14 residues. Between the trimmed V and J ends, which lost 11 bases and 4 bases, there was a span of 15 bases. In germline, CDR1 is MNHEY, CDR2 SVGAGI. This CDR3 reads CAAAEAFGANVLTF. DNA for the CDR3: TGTGCCGCTGCGGAGGCATTCGGGGCCAACGTCCTGACTTTC.

The V and J genes are TRBV28 and TRBJ2-7; maybe TRBD2 (5 bases). Germline V gene sequence: CDR1 MDHEN, CDR2 SYDVKM. This CDR3 has 16 amino acids. Trimming took off 4 bases at V and 3 bases at J, with 19 bases between the two ends. CDR3 in DNA: TGTGCCAGCAGTTCATCCCCGGGATCTCAAATCTACGAGCAGTACTTC. This encodes CASSSSPGSQIYEQYF.

This chain links TRBV6-1 with TRBJ1-5; 9 bases agree with TRBD1. Germline trimming cut 5 bases from V and 7 bases from J; bases unmatched to any gene: 6. The CDR3 is 14 amino acids. CDR1 is MNHNS, CDR2 SASEGT, per germline. The CDR3 is CASSSGTGNQPQHF. In DNA, the CDR3 is TGTGCCAGCAGTTCCGGGACAGGGAACCAGCCCCAGCATTTT.

The rearrangement uses TRBV2 and TRBJ1-5; TRBD1 is a possible D gene (6 bases). V dropped 6 bases and J dropped 5 bases, with 14 bases sitting between them. The CDR3 length is 14 residues. Germline CDR1 reads SNHLY; CDR2 reads FYNNEI. In DNA, the CDR3 is TGTGCCAGCAGCGGACAGCCTCGGGATCAGCCCCAGCATTTT. This translates into CASSGQPRDQPQHF. Combining the CDR3 with reference TRBV2 and TRBJ1-5 gives the whole variable domain EPEVTQTPSHQVTQMGQEVILRCVPISNHLYFYWYRQILGQKVEFLVSFYNNEISEKSEIFDDQFSVERPDGSNFTLKIRSTKLEDSAMYFCASSGQPRDQPQHFGDGTRLSIL.

V usage is TRBV6-5 and J usage is TRBJ1-4, with D unclear. Trimming cost V 7 bases and J 8 bases, with 8 bases left between them. The germline V gene encodes CDR1 MNHEY and CDR2 SVGAGI. CDR3 size: 11 residues. The CDR3 coding sequence is TGTGCCAGCACCCTAGAAGAAAAACTGTTTTTT. Its protein product is CASTLEEKLFF.

This clone was found many times. The sample contains more than one DNA sequence encoding this CDR3. V usage is TRBV7-3 and J usage is TRBJ2-5; no clear D gene. Trimming took 3 bases from V and 5 from J, leaving 10 bases between them. Germline CDR1 reads SGHTA; CDR2 reads FQGTGA. The CDR3 sequence is 13 residues long. The CDR3 DNA reads as TGTGCCAGCAGCTTGTCCCTGGGCGAGACCCAGTACTTC. The encoded protein is CASSLSLGETQYF.

Many counts were recorded for this clone. The chain carries TRBV5-3 and TRBJ2-5, with D maybe TRBD2 (5 bases). TRBV5-3 is designated an ORF whose function remains uncertain. Trimming removed 4 bases at V and 3 bases at J, with 19 bases between. This CDR3 has 16 amino acids. The CDR3, as DNA: TGTGCCAGAAGCCCAGGAACTCGGGAAGGGAAAGAGACCCAGTACTTC. It encodes CARSPGTREGKETQYF.

The rearrangement links TRBV3-1 (or the pseudogene TRBV3-2) to TRBJ1-5; D gene ambiguous. V lost 2 bases and J 7 bases, leaving 12 bases between the germline ends. The CDR3 spans 14 residues. From germline, CDR1 is LGHDT and CDR2 YNNKEL (reference sequence). In DNA form, the CDR3 reads TGTGCCAGCAGCCAACCGGGTGTCCGCCAGCCCCAGCATTTT. This codes for CASSQPGVRQPQHF.

This chain links TRBV28 with TRBJ1-3; TRBD1 aligns across 7 bases. The germline V gene has CDR1 MDHEN and CDR2 SYDVKM. With 3 bases clipped from V and 0 bases from J, the junction kept 2 bases outside the gene matches. The CDR3 has 15 amino acids. The CDR3 loop reads CASSLGQSSGNTIYF. As DNA, the CDR3 is TGTGCCAGCAGTTTGGGACAGAGCTCTGGAAACACCATATATTTT.

The chain has TRBV28 and TRBJ2-3; weak D call: TRBD2 (5 bases). The CDR3 sequence is 16 residues long. CDR1 is MDHEN and CDR2 is SYDVKM in the germline V gene. V shed 8 bases and J shed 0 bases, with 18 bases lying between them. The CDR3 bases are TGTGCCAGCCCCCCACGGGCGGGTTCTAGCACAGATACGCAGTATTTT. This translates into CASPPRAGSSTDTQYF. Based on the CDR3 plus reference TRBV28 and TRBJ2-3, the full variable domain is DVKVTQSSRYLVKRTGEKVFLECVQDMDHENMFWYRQDPGLGLRLIYFSYDVKMKEKGDIPEGYSVSREKKERFSLILESASTNQTSMYLCASPPRAGSSTDTQYFGPGTRLTVL.